What follows are 22 T cell receptor beta chains derived from one specimen sequenced in a study of EBV T-cell therapy then PD-1 blockade in nasopharyngeal carcinoma. The antigens these receptors bind are not known. Only in-frame clones appear in the TCRdb table, and some are missing; sequencing was by immunoSEQ multiplex PCR. The sample carries tens of thousands of clones, 82% recorded once. Indicated treatment: AdE1-LMPpoly-expanded autologous EBV-specific T-cell therapy followed by anti-PD-1 nivolumab. Source: CD8+ T cells from blood, taken at day -245 from a patient whose treatment included autologous EBV-specific T cells and nivolumab. The source is a man aged 35-49 years with nasopharyngeal carcinoma.

The chain has TRBV6-2 or TRBV6-3 and TRBJ2-5; perhaps TRBD1 as D (5 bases). V was trimmed by 2 bases and J by 4 bases, leaving 14 bases between them. The CDR3 runs to 15 residues. Per the germline V gene, CDR1 is MNHEY and CDR2 is SVGEGT. The CDR3 DNA sequence: TGTGCCAGCAGTTACGGGGAAGGGGCAATAGAGACCCAGTACTTC. Translation gives CASSYGEGAIETQYF.

This chain uses TRBV6-4 with TRBJ2-1; 9 bases agree with TRBD2. Trimming at V came to 0 bases and at J to 6 bases, leaving 3 bases not matched to a gene. Germline V gives CDR1 MRHNA, CDR2 SNTAGT. The CDR3 has 15 residues. As DNA, the CDR3 is TGTGCCAGCAGTGACTCTAGCGGGGGCCCCAATGAGCAGTTCTTC. Amino acid sequence: CASSDSSGGPNEQFF.

The J gene is TRBJ1-5, the V gene TRBV7-3, with a possible D match to TRBD1 (6 bases). Trimming pared 5 bases from V and 0 bases from J, leaving 20 bases between. Per the germline V gene, CDR1 is SGHTA and CDR2 is FQGTGA. The CDR3 has 18 residues. In DNA, the CDR3 is TGTGCCAGCAGCCCAGGGGCTATTGTGAGGGTTAGCAATCAGCCCCAGCATTTT. As protein: CASSPGAIVRVSNQPQHF.

V is TRBV7-7 and J is TRBJ2-3; D is possibly TRBD2 (7 bases). The germline V gene has CDR1 SSHAT and CDR2 FNYEAQ (reference sequence). Trimming left V 5 bases short and J 5 bases short, with 20 bases between. The CDR3 extends over 16 amino acids. CDR3 sequence (DNA): TGTGCCAGCAGCCGTGTAGAAGGGGGGGCGGTAGATACGCAGTATTTT. It encodes CASSRVEGGAVDTQYF.

This clone appeared a few times. The gene calls are TRBV7-7 and TRBJ2-1; 8 bases align to TRBD2. Looked up from germline, CDR1 is SSHAT and CDR2 is FNYEAQ (reference sequence). The CDR3 is made up of 16 amino acids. With V trimmed by 1 base and J by 6 bases, 8 bases remained unmatched. The CDR3 coding sequence is TGTGCCAGCAGCTTAGTACACCGGGGGGGCCGCAATGAGCAGTTCTTC. Protein product: CASSLVHRGGRNEQFF.

The chain uses TRBV9 and TRBJ1-2; 7 bases map to TRBD1. The ends lost 0 bases at V and 2 bases at J; junction bases unmatched: 13. Germline V gene sequence: CDR1 SGDLS, CDR2 YYNGEE. CDR3 size: 18 residues. CDR3 loop: CASSVALDREDSNYGYTF. The CDR3 DNA reads TGTGCCAGCAGCGTAGCTCTTGACAGGGAGGATTCCAACTATGGCTACACCTTC.

This clone has a single count. The chain has TRBV6-2 or TRBV6-3 and TRBJ1-1, with no clear D. This CDR3 is built from 14 residues. Trimming took off 4 bases at V and 4 bases at J, with 13 bases between the two ends. Germline CDR1 is MNHEY and CDR2 is SVGEGT. CDR3 protein: CASSSLARGTEAFF. The CDR3 DNA reads as TGTGCCAGCAGTTCCCTCGCCCGGGGCACTGAAGCTTTCTTT.

J is TRBJ1-6 and V is TRBV7-3; 8 nucleotides match TRBD1. Germline values: CDR1 SGHTA, CDR2 FQGTGA. V gave up 5 bases and J gave up 10 bases; unmatched junction bases: 13. The CDR3 contains 16 residues. The CDR3 bases are TGTGCCAGCAGCGAGTTCGGACAGGGAAGGGGATCACCCCTCCACTTT. This translates into CASSEFGQGRGSPLHF. Variable domain in full (rest from reference TRBV7-3 and TRBJ1-6): GAGVSQTPSNKVTEKGKYVELRCDPISGHTALYWYRQSLGQGPEFLIYFQGTGAADDSGLPNDRFFAVRPEGSVSTLKIQRTERGDSAVYLCASSEFGQGRGSPLHFGNGTRLTVT.

J is TRBJ1-5 and V is TRBV27; D is unclear. V was clipped by 6 bases and J by 7 bases, with 16 bases between them. The germline gives CDR1 MNHEY, CDR2 SMNVEV (reference sequence). This CDR3 is built from 14 residues. CDR3 sequence (DNA): TGTGCCAGCAGCAGGTCTTCTATCCGCCAGCCCCAGCATTTT. This translates into CASSRSSIRQPQHF.

The rearrangement links TRBV4-1 to TRBJ2-2; 8 nucleotides line up with TRBD2. The germline V gene encodes CDR1 MGHRA and CDR2 YSYEKL. The junction had 14 bases not matched to a gene; V was cut back by 5 bases and J by 6 bases. The CDR3 totals 17 residues. DNA for the CDR3: TGCGCCAGCAGCGAAAGATTAAGGACTAGCCGCTCCGGGGAGCTGTTTTTT. Encoded protein: CASSERLRTSRSGELFF.

This chain uses TRBV7-3 with TRBJ1-1, with 8 nucleotides matching TRBD1. The CDR3 is 13 amino acids. J was trimmed by 6 bases and V by 1 base; bases with no gene match: 1. Germline CDR1 SGHTA, CDR2 FQGTGA. The CDR3 DNA follows: TGTGCCAGCAGCTTAATGGACAGGGCTGAAGCTTTCTTT. Protein: CASSLMDRAEAFF.

CDR3 nucleotides: TGTGCCAGTAGTATAAGGTCGGGGATCCCCCCGACCCAGCATTTT. Translated, it gives CASSIRSGIPPTQHF. The V gene is TRBV19, the J gene TRBJ1-5; no definite D call. The CDR3 totals 15 residues. V dropped 2 bases and J dropped 11 bases, with 19 bases sitting between them. Germline CDR1 and CDR2: LNHDA and SQIVND (reference sequence). The variable domain in full, completed from reference TRBV19 and TRBJ1-5, reads DGGITQSPKYLFRKEGQNVTLSCEQNLNHDAMYWYRQDPGQGLRLIYYSQIVNDFQKGDIAEGYSVSREKKESFPLTVTSAQKNPTAFYLCASSIRSGIPPTQHFGDGTRLSIL.

About this clone: A much more abundant neighbour one base away suggests this may be a read error. This chain joins TRBV6-4 and TRBJ2-3; TRBD2 aligns across 8 bases. V dropped 3 bases and J dropped 2; count of bases not matched to a gene: 1. This CDR3 contains 14 residues. Germline assignment: CDR1 MRHNA and CDR2 SNTAGT. The CDR3 DNA reads as TGTGCCAGCAGTGAACTAGCGGACACAGATACGCAGTATTTT. This sequence encodes CASSELADTDTQYF.

The chain uses TRBV5-6 and TRBJ1-4; 9 bases are shared with TRBD1. V lost 3 bases, J lost 15 bases, and 9 bases stayed unmatched. The CDR3 has 13 residues. Per germline, CDR1 SGHDT and CDR2 YYEEEE. The chain's CDR3 is CASSSYNWDRVFF. Written as DNA, the CDR3 is TGTGCCAGCAGCTCCTACAACTGGGACAGGGTGTTTTTT.

This clone has more than one count but fewer than ten. The V call is TRBV14, the J call TRBJ1-1; TRBD1 matches 8 bases. V dropped 2 bases and J dropped 0; count of bases not matched to a gene: 2. The CDR3 runs to 15 residues. From germline, CDR1 is SGHDN and CDR2 FVKESK. CDR3 sequence: CASSQQGALNTEAFF. The DNA of the CDR3 is TGTGCCAGCAGCCAACAGGGGGCCCTGAACACTGAAGCTTTCTTT.

J is TRBJ1-6 and V is TRBV7-2; D gene ambiguous. Germline V gene data show CDR1 as SGHTA and CDR2 as FQGNSA. The CDR3 runs 15 residues. The V gene lost 4 bases and the J gene lost 13 bases, with 20 bases spanning the gap. The CDR3 DNA is TGTGCCAGCAGCTGGTGGACGGCTCCTAGGTCTCCCCTCCACTTT. It specifies CASSWWTAPRSPLHF.

V gene TRBV6-4 combines with J gene TRBJ2-2; TRBD1 agrees at 10 bases. Germline V gene sequence: CDR1 MRHNA, CDR2 SNTAGT. V lost 4 bases, J lost 6 bases, and 8 bases stayed unmatched. CDR3 size: 16 residues. DNA for the CDR3: TGTGCCAGCAGTGCACAGACAGGGGGCGTATCCGGGGAGCTGTTTTTT. Amino acids: CASSAQTGGVSGELFF.

Only a few counts were recorded for this clone. The V gene is TRBV29-1, the J gene TRBJ1-1; possible D gene TRBD1, 5 bases. The V end lost 8 bases, the J end lost 4 bases, and 11 bases lay between the germline ends. Germline V gene lookup returns CDR1 SQVTM and CDR2 ANQGSEA. The CDR3 consists of 11 residues. The CDR3 loop reads CSSRDVTEAFF. The CDR3 DNA follows: TGCAGCTCGAGGGACGTCACTGAAGCTTTCTTT.

The chain joins TRBV7-2 to TRBJ2-7; D gene unclear. The germline V gene encodes CDR1 SGHTA and CDR2 FQGNSA. There are 13 residues in the CDR3. V was trimmed by 3 bases and J by 2 bases, leaving 8 bases between them. CDR3 residues: CASSFKPAYEQYF. The CDR3 bases are TGTGCCAGCAGCTTCAAACCCGCCTACGAGCAGTACTTC.

The rearrangement uses TRBV5-4 and TRBJ2-7, with D hard to call. Germline loops: CDR1 SGHNT, CDR2 YYREEE (reference sequence). V lost 0 bases to trimming and J lost 1 base, with 11 bases between them. This CDR3 has 15 residues. CDR3 DNA: TGTGCCAGCAGCTTGGACCGGCCAACGTCCTACGAGCAGTACTTC. Its translation: CASSLDRPTSYEQYF. The entire variable domain, with the rest obtained from reference TRBV5-4 and TRBJ2-7, is as follows: ETGVTQSPTHLIKTRGQQVTLRCSSQSGHNTVSWYQQALGQGPQFIFQYYREEENGRGNFPPRFSGLQFPNYSSELNVNALELDDSALYLCASSLDRPTSYEQYFGPGTRLTVT.

V usage is TRBV6-5 and J usage is TRBJ2-2; the D gene is possibly TRBD1 (5 bases). Germline loops: CDR1 MNHEY, CDR2 SVGAGI. Trimming took 4 bases from V and 1 from J, leaving 13 bases between them. The CDR3 consists of 16 residues. The CDR3 nucleotides are TGTGCCAGCAGTTTAGGATTGGGGCAGAACACCGGGGAGCTGTTTTTT. Protein product: CASSLGLGQNTGELFF.

This clone showed up just a few times. The V call is TRBV7-8, the J call TRBJ1-1; D is possibly TRBD1 (5 bases). Germline V gives CDR1 SGHVS, CDR2 FQNEAQ. The CDR3 is 14 amino acids. Deletions cut 5 bases from V and 0 bases from J, with 10 bases between. CDR3 protein: CASSPRGVNTEAFF. Written as DNA, the CDR3 is TGTGCCAGCAGCCCCCGGGGCGTGAACACTGAAGCTTTCTTT.